The source of this TCR beta chain is a study of blood T cells in healthy people across ages. In each sample, at least 6 million PBMCs were isolated. The use of a sample-barcoded 5' primer and a J-beta primer mix characterized a second PCR of roughly 7 to 12 cycles. TCRdb re-analysed the 5' RACE reads in MiXCR, keeping a single row per CDR3 protein. The repertoire holds 650,000 to 1,000,000 distinct CDR3 sequences, with approximately 35% as singletons. This clonotype was detected only a few times. The CDR3 is made up of 14 amino acids. V lost 3 bases and J lost 6; bases outside the gene matches: 6. Germline CDR1 reads LGHNA; CDR2 reads YSLEER.

The source of this sequence is a young man in good health. The sample comprised blood. J is TRBJ1-2 and V is TRBV4-3; 8 bases align to TRBD1. The CDR3 loop is CASSQTGEGDGYTF. The CDR3 DNA is TGCGCCAGCAGCCAGACAGGGGAAGGCGATGGCTACACCTTC.